Listed below are T cell receptor beta chains from one sample, sequenced in a study of molecular identifiers for immune sequencing clone quantification. TCRdb processed the PCR reads anew with MiXCR; each CDR3 protein has one entry. The repertoire holds around 300,000 distinct CDR3 sequences, under 25% seen once, with about 0.74% in the top ten. The specimen sequenced was naive CD8+ T cells from blood, with Jurkat cell RNA spiked in. These receptors were taken from a human donor in good health. Some libraries in this study had Jurkat cell RNA spiked in. The CDR3 runs from the conserved cysteine through the conserved F or W. Each record gives: D gene, V gene, J gene, clone size, CDR3 protein, CDR3 DNA. D genes are given only for firm matches. Some rows have no size entry. The others give once, few or many, or a class for an expanded clone.

>NA|TRBV12-3/TRBV12-4|TRBJ1-4|NA
CASSFRAEDEKLFF
TGTGCCAGCAGTTTTCGGGCCGAAGATGAAAAACTGTTTTTT
>NA|TRBV29-1|TRBJ2-7|NA
CSVEGAGANYEQYF
TGCAGCGTTGAAGGCGCAGGGGCGAACTACGAGCAGTACTTC
>NA|TRBV4-2|TRBJ1-1|few
CASSQAEGMNTEAFF
TGTGCCAGCAGCCAAGCGGAAGGTATGAACACTGAAGCTTTCTTT
>TRBD2|TRBV13|TRBJ2-7|once
CASSTQTSGRGYEQYF
TGTGCCAGCAGCACTCAAACTAGCGGGAGGGGGTACGAGCAGTACTTC
>NA|TRBV11-2|TRBJ2-5|NA
CASSLISLQETQYF
TGTGCCAGCAGCCTAATCAGCCTTCAAGAGACCCAGTACTTC
>TRBD2|TRBV5-5|TRBJ2-2|many
CASSLEPGLASTGELFF
TGTGCCAGCAGCTTGGAACCGGGACTAGCTAGTACCGGGGAGCTGTTTTTT
>NA|TRBV3-1|TRBJ1-4|few
CASSPDAGGKLFF
TGTGCCAGCAGCCCTGATGCCGGGGGAAAACTGTTTTTT
>TRBD1|TRBV19|TRBJ2-7|many
CATADRGLYEQYF
TGTGCCACCGCCGACAGGGGGCTTTACGAGCAGTACTTC
>NA|TRBV6-5|TRBJ1-1|few
CASILSQGGGTDAFF
TGTGCCAGCATCCTATCCCAGGGTGGTGGGACTGATGCTTTCTTT
>NA|TRBV4-1|TRBJ1-2|NA
CASSQVSDFQPYGYTF
TGCGCCAGCAGCCAAGTCTCGGACTTTCAACCCTATGGCTACACCTTC
>TRBD2|TRBV4-3|TRBJ2-1|many
CASSQEVAGGYEQFF
TGCGCCAGCAGCCAAGAAGTAGCGGGAGGGTATGAGCAGTTCTTC
>TRBD1|TRBV6-2/TRBV6-3|TRBJ2-3|many
CASRPPGQDTDTQYF
TGTGCCAGCAGACCCCCGGGACAGGATACAGATACGCAGTATTTT
>NA|TRBV29-1|TRBJ1-2|few
CSARTINYLDGYTF
TGCAGCGCGAGGACAATTAACTATTTAGACGGCTACACCTTC
>TRBD2|TRBV30|TRBJ2-1|NA
CAWDLHSGEYNEQFF
TGTGCCTGGGACCTCCATAGCGGGGAGTACAATGAGCAGTTCTTC
>TRBD1|TRBV28|TRBJ1-5|few
CASLPLGQHNQPQHF
TGTGCCAGCTTACCATTGGGACAGCACAATCAGCCCCAGCATTTT
>TRBD2|TRBV5-6|TRBJ2-3|many
CASSTGLPSTDTQYF
TGTGCCAGCAGCACGGGACTACCTAGCACAGATACGCAGTATTTT
>NA|TRBV11-2|TRBJ2-3|NA
CASSLGYRTPTDTQYF
TGTGCCAGCAGCTTAGGATACAGGACCCCCACAGATACGCAGTATTTT
>NA|TRBV28|TRBJ2-7|many
CASSPGRSYEQYF
TGTGCCAGCAGTCCGGGAAGGAGCTACGAGCAGTACTTC
>NA|TRBV29-1|TRBJ1-1|many
CSVEDTNTEAFF
TGCAGCGTTGAGGACACGAACACTGAAGCTTTCTTT
>TRBD2|TRBV4-3|TRBJ2-1|few
CASSQDLAREGEQFF
TGCGCCAGCAGCCAAGATTTGGCGCGGGAGGGGGAGCAGTTCTTC
>TRBD2|TRBV3-1|TRBJ2-2|NA
CASSQDFQRERPGELFF
TGTGCCAGCAGCCAAGATTTCCAGCGGGAGCGTCCCGGGGAGCTGTTTTTT
>NA|TRBV29-1|TRBJ2-5|many
CSVPTDWGQETQYF
TGCAGCGTTCCGACAGACTGGGGCCAAGAGACCCAGTACTTC
>NA|TRBV2|TRBJ1-3|NA
CASGRGRVEAGNTICF
TGTGCCAGCGGACGGGGGAGGGTAGAGGCTGGAAACACCATATGTTTT
>NA|TRBV11-2|TRBJ2-5|NA
CASSRTPGSQETQYF
TGTGCCAGCAGCCGAACCCCAGGGTCTCAAGAGACCCAGTACTTC